This T cell receptor beta chain was found in a study of T cells in narcolepsy. Study-level points and caveats: HCRT-specific and TRIB2-specific autoreactive clonotypes appeared among same-patient CSF and blood CD4+ clonotypes.

TCRdb keeps only in-frame clones here, not all; method: immunoSEQ multiplex PCR. The top ten hold roughly 2% of the sample, which has fewer than 40,000 clones, over 65% seen once. Details on this clone: The antigen is undetermined.

The specimen sequenced was memory (CD45RA-) CD4+ T cells from blood. This receptor was identified in a human donor in good health.

CDR3 residues: CASSLFRGETNTGELFF. Written as DNA, the CDR3 is TGCGCCAGCAGCTTGTTTCGGGGGGAGACGAACACCGGGGAGCTGTTTTTT. The chain has TRBV5-1 and TRBJ2-2; 7 bases fit TRBD2. V lost 1 base to trimming and J lost 0 bases; unmatched junction nucleotides: 6. The length of the CDR3 is 17 residues. Germline values: CDR1 SGHRS, CDR2 YFSETQ. The full variable domain, its missing parts supplied by reference TRBV5-1 and TRBJ2-2, is KAGVTQTPRYLIKTRGQQVTLSCSPISGHRSVSWYQQTPGQGLQFLFEYFSETQRNKGNFPGRFSGRQFSNSRSEMNVSTLELGDSALYLCASSLFRGETNTGELFFGEGSRLTVL.